This TCR beta chain appears in the sequencing data of a study of vaccination and CD4 T cells after COVID-19 (dated by TCRdb to 2021 to 2024). Context from the whole study: Convalescent patients had a positive SARS-CoV-2 result on nasal swab PCR, and of these patients, several had mild disease and one had severe disease. In some eleven COVID-19 convalescent patients and several infection-naive healthy vaccine recipients, researchers compared the spike-specific CD4+ TCR repertoire from before mRNA vaccination with the repertoire from after. Post-COVID blood samples were collected from convalescent patients a median of approximately 100 days after diagnosis, with a range of about 30 to 161 days. Two doses of either the Pfizer-BioNTech BNT162b2 vaccine (n=8) or the Moderna mRNA-1273 vaccine (n=2) were administered to participants. Post-vaccine blood samples were collected a median of around 70 days after the second vaccine dose, ranging from about 13 to 241 days. Six males and four females were included in the convalescent cohort, with two Hispanic individuals, seven Caucasians, two Asians and one multiracial person represented. Overlapping spike peptide pools from SARS-CoV-2 and from the common cold coronaviruses HCoV-NL63, HCoV-OC43 and HCoV-229E were used as culture stimuli. Control cultures used a CEFX viral epitope pool as positive control, an HIV-1 Nef peptide pool as negative control, or no peptide. A few convalescent patients were sampled both early after vaccination (day 14) and late after vaccination (days 161 to 241). Study-wide findings and limitations: In convalescent patients, a median around 84% of post-vaccine SARS-CoV-2-reactive clones were detected only after vaccination, and vaccine-specific priming was suggested by this finding. Of the vaccine-specific clones in convalescent patients, 304 of 307, or nearly all, reacted only to SARS-CoV-2 spike and did not cross-react with common cold coronaviruses. The median count of SARS-CoV-2-reactive clonotypes went up from 20 to 25 after infection to around 38 after vaccination, although the change was not significant. Relatively few convalescent patients were included in the study, and early timepoints after natural infection were not analyzed.

Reading the label with the study, this specimen's time point is: late sampling 161 to 241 days after vaccination in a few convalescent patients. Per the publication, the treatment or condition label means: roughly 10-day PBMC culture with coronavirus spike peptide pools or control peptides (ViraFEST assay). The study used the ViraFEST assay, which expanded antigen-specific T cells with peptide pools and then identified expanded clonotypes by TCR sequencing. Positive SARS-CoV-2 PCR tests in the convalescent patients dated from March to December 2020, before Alpha, Beta and Delta variants emerged in the United States. Each well held 2.2 million or so PBMCs cultured in IMDM containing roughly 5% human AB serum and approximately 9.8 IU/ml IL-2, with roughly 10 ug/ml peptide pools added. On days 3 and 7, half of the culture medium was replaced with fresh IL-2-containing medium. After approximately 11 days of culture, CD4+ T cells were isolated by negative selection with the EasySep CD4+ T cell isolation kit. Ficoll-Paque Plus gradient centrifugation was used to isolate PBMCs from whole blood, and the isolated PBMCs were then either used fresh or cryopreserved at -140C. Culture conditions were generally each tested in triplicate wells.

Library preparation employed PCR. TCR sequencing of DNA from cultured CD4+ T cells used the Oncomine TCR Beta short-read assay at the Johns Hopkins FTIC core. The QIAamp micro DNA kit was used to extract genomic DNA from the cultured CD4+ T cells. Oncomine TCR Beta libraries made from cultured CD4+ T cells were pooled using unique dual indexes and sequenced on an Illumina iSeq 100. Regarding the original processing steps: Non-productive sequences were removed, and CDR3s that did not start with C, did not end with F or W, or were shorter than 7 amino acids were discarded. The MANAFEST web application identified antigen-specific clonotypes by comparing peptide-stimulated wells against reference wells and other culture wells. An FDR below 0.05, an odds ratio above 5, and a productive frequency above 0.1% in at least two of three replicate wells were required for clones to be considered positive. Clonotypes that were significantly expanded in both SARS-CoV-2 spike wells and at least one common cold coronavirus spike condition were defined as cross-reactive. Using R version 3.6.1, CDR3 homology was evaluated through Levenshtein distances (stringdist) along with unrooted phylogenetic trees (ape). The public reads were reanalyzed by TCRdb: fastp trimming at Q25, MiXCR alignment, in-frame beta chains only. Rows with a matching CDR3 protein are joined into one entry that keeps the most common DNA and genes. The V and J calls were not made by the authors but by TCRdb's processing. The table for this sample lists tens of thousands of distinct CDR3 sequences; 30% to 35% of them were counted only once. The ten largest account for over 9.5% of the sample.

After removal of 1 base from V and 7 bases from J, the junction retains 11 bases not matched to a gene. Its CDR3 holds 16 amino acids, cysteine through phenylalanine. Just CDR3 DNA is preserved here, 48 bases in frame from base 1. CDR1 and CDR2 are read off the germline V gene (reference sequence) as MNHEY and SMNVEV. This clonotype was observed a few times. It has no known antigen specificity. Base qualities are not at hand, and no much larger clone is one base apart. This clonotype was sampled from a human donor who had recovered from COVID-19. Sequencing was performed on CD4+ T cells from blood, cultured in vitro, taken about 7 months after SARS-CoV-2 vaccination. The rearranged segments are TRBV27 and TRBJ2-5; the junction holds 8 bases that match TRBD1. The bases read TGTGCCAGCAGTTTATGGGGACAGGAAAATTTAGGGACCCAGTACTTC. This translates into CASSLWGQENLGTQYF.